The next 30 T cell receptor beta chains were all read from a single sample in a study of T cells in Graves' hyperthyroidism and ophthalmopathy. From RNA transcripts, TCR beta CDR3 regions were amplified. HTBI primers were employed in a first-round RT-PCR of the TCR CDR3. TCRdb fed the multiplex PCR reads into MiXCR, producing one record per CDR3 protein. Of around 660,000 distinct CDR3 sequences in the sample, roughly 45% were seen once. What was sequenced was peripheral blood or thyroid tissue (not recorded which). The receptors derive from an adult man with Graves' disease, either hyperthyroidism or ophthalmopathy (not recorded which).

As for this clonotype: A much more abundant neighbour one base away suggests this may be a read error. The CDR3 carries no conserved terminal phenylalanine or tryptophan, so it likely arises from a read error. The rearrangement links TRBV19 to TRBJ1-2; D may be TRBD1 (6 bases). The germline V gene has CDR1 LNHDA and CDR2 SQIVND (reference sequence). The V end lost 3 bases, the J end lost 7 bases, and 12 bases lay between the germline ends. This CDR3 comprises 13 residues. In nucleotides, the CDR3 is TGTGCCAGTAGTATTCGACAGGCGGGTGGCTACACCCTC. Its translation: CASSIRQAGGYTL.

Of note for this clonotype: One end of the junction varies from germline; a read error may be responsible. The chain couples TRBV7-8 to TRBJ2-5; possibly TRBD2 for D (6 bases). The germline CDR1 and CDR2 sequences are SGHVS and FQNEAQ. This CDR3 is 16 amino acids long. CDR3 coding DNA: TGCGCCAGCAGCCAAGAACTCGGCGGGGTGGGAGAGACCCAGTACTTC. Translated: CASSQELGGVGETQYF.

This clonotype was seen at least ten times. V gene TRBV2 combines with J gene TRBJ1-6; a possible D gene is TRBD1 (5 bases). This CDR3 spans 15 amino acids. Germline V gives CDR1 SNHLY, CDR2 FYNNEI. The V gene lost 5 bases and the J gene lost 7 bases, with 15 bases spanning the gap. CDR3 DNA sequence: TGTGCCAGCAGTTTAAAAGCCAGACAGAATTCACCCCTCCACTTT. Translated: CASSLKARQNSPLHF.

This clonotype came up many times. The chain couples TRBV10-1 to TRBJ2-7, with a possible D match to TRBD1 (5 bases). Germline loops: CDR1 WNHNN, CDR2 SYGVQD (reference sequence). Trimming took 2 bases from V and 3 from J, leaving 17 bases between them. This CDR3 region has 16 residues. The CDR3 coding sequence is TGCGCCAGCAGTGAGGCCGGACAATTTAAGGACTACGAGCAGTACTTC. Translation gives CASSEAGQFKDYEQYF.

V and J are TRBV7-9 and TRBJ2-5; TRBD1 agrees at 8 bases. The ends lost 3 bases at V and 5 bases at J; junction bases unmatched: 8. Germline lookup yields CDR1 SEHNR and CDR2 FQNEAQ (reference sequence). The CDR3 covers 15 residues. The CDR3 is CASSFPGGRGETQYF. The DNA of the CDR3 is TGTGCCAGCAGCTTCCCAGGGGGCCGGGGGGAGACCCAGTACTTC.

In its sample, this clonotype was seen many times. The CDR3 DNA reads TGCAGCGTTGAAGCTCTGGACCTGAACACTGAAGCTTTCTTT. As protein: CSVEALDLNTEAFF. V usage is TRBV29-1 and J usage is TRBJ1-1, with no clear D. Germline CDR1 and CDR2: SQVTM and ANQGSEA. The CDR3 consists of 14 residues. The ends were cut back, 1 base at V and 0 bases at J, with 9 bases in the middle.

The chain recombines TRBV20-1 with TRBJ1-1; tentative D call: TRBD1 (5 bases). V was clipped by 0 bases and J by 8 bases, with 10 bases between them. Germline V lookup: CDR1 DFQATT, CDR2 SNEGSKA (reference sequence). This CDR3 has 12 residues. CDR3 in amino acids: CSAREGDPEAFF. CDR3 bases: TGCAGTGCTAGAGAGGGGGACCCAGAAGCTTTCTTT.

This clonotype was found a few times. This chain links TRBV6-1 with TRBJ2-5; 7 bases agree with TRBD2. The ends lost 7 bases at V and 5 bases at J; junction bases unmatched: 13. CDR1 and CDR2 (germline): MNHNS, SASEGT. The CDR3 consists of 15 residues. The CDR3 region is CASTQARRETETQYF. The CDR3 coding sequence is TGTGCCAGCACTCAGGCGAGGCGGGAGACTGAGACCCAGTACTTC.

This chain joins TRBV5-6 and TRBJ2-7; possibly TRBD2 for D (5 bases). Germline CDR1 is SGHDT and CDR2 is YYEEEE. The CDR3 is made up of 15 amino acids. With 4 bases removed from V and 3 bases from J, the gap between germline ends came to 17 bases. The CDR3 protein is CASSPSLAPFYEQYF. The CDR3 DNA reads TGTGCCAGCAGCCCGAGTTTAGCGCCTTTCTACGAGCAGTACTTC. The whole variable domain, remainder taken from reference TRBV5-6 and TRBJ2-7, is DAGVTQSPTHLIKTRGQQVTLRCSPKSGHDTVSWYQQALGQGPQFIFQYYEEEERQRGNFPDRFSGHQFPNYSSELNVNALLLGDSALYLCASSPSLAPFYEQYFGPGTRLTVT.

This clonotype has only a few counts. V is TRBV12-3 or TRBV12-4 and J is TRBJ1-1; D gene ambiguous. Trimming pared 6 bases from V and 9 bases from J, leaving 11 bases between. The CDR3 extends over 11 amino acids. The CDR3 DNA follows: TGTGCCAGCAGGAGGGCAGCCAAAGCTTTCTTT. This sequence encodes CASRRAAKAFF.

This clonotype was found many times. This chain joins TRBV7-2 and TRBJ1-3; D uncertain. Per germline, CDR1 SGHTA and CDR2 FQGNSA. V was cut by 3 bases and J by 4 bases, with 10 bases left in between. The CDR3 is 14 amino acids. The DNA for the CDR3 is TGTGCCAGCAGCTTTGCGACGGCAGGAAACACCATATATTTT. Its translation is CASSFATAGNTIYF. Supplemented by reference TRBV7-2 and TRBJ1-3, the full variable domain reads GAGVSQSPSNKVTEKGKDVELRCDPISGHTALYWYRQSLGQGLEFLIYFQGNSAPDKSGLPSDRFSAERTGGSVSTLTIQRTQQEDSAVYLCASSFATAGNTIYFGEGSWLTVV.

The CDR3 DNA sequence: TGTGCCAGCAGACTAGCTCTCTACGAGCAGTACTTC. Amino acid sequence: CASRLALYEQYF. The V and J genes are TRBV2 and TRBJ2-7; tentatively, D is TRBD2 (6 bases). With 6 bases removed from V and 3 bases from J, the gap between germline ends came to 9 bases. From germline, CDR1 is SNHLY and CDR2 FYNNEI. The CDR3 runs to 12 residues.

This clonotype has only one observation. The chain joins TRBV6-5 to TRBJ1-1; D is ambiguous. The CDR3 consists of 13 residues. The germline gives CDR1 MNHEY, CDR2 SVGAGI. V dropped 7 bases and J dropped 5 bases, with 14 bases sitting between them. CDR3 loop: CASKSQRETEAFF. The CDR3 DNA reads TGTGCCAGCAAATCTCAACGGGAAACTGAAGCTTTCTTT.

The rearrangement joins TRBV12-3 or TRBV12-4 to TRBJ1-3; D is uncertain. This CDR3 has 16 residues. Trimming pared 4 bases from V and 3 bases from J, leaving 16 bases between. The CDR3 is CASSYSIGLSGNTIYF. Written as DNA, the CDR3 is TGTGCCAGCAGTTACTCGATCGGGTTAAGTGGAAACACCATATATTTT.

This sequence joins TRBV2 and TRBJ2-7; D not certain. Between the trimmed V and J ends, which lost 6 bases and 7 bases, there was a span of 7 bases. Germline lookup yields CDR1 SNHLY and CDR2 FYNNEI. This CDR3 contains 10 residues. CDR3 loop: CASRPSEQYF. The CDR3 nucleotides read TGTGCCAGCAGACCGAGTGAGCAGTACTTC.

J is TRBJ2-5 and V is TRBV7-9; 7 bases align to TRBD1. CDR3 size: 14 residues. Germline CDR1 and CDR2: SEHNR and FQNEAQ (reference sequence). Trimming removed 5 bases from V and 9 bases from J; junction bases left unmatched: 12. The DNA of the CDR3 is TGTGCCAGCAGCGAAACAGGGGCGAGTCAGCCCCAGTACTTC. This translates into CASSETGASQPQYF.

This chain connects TRBV5-1 to TRBJ2-2, with TRBD2 matching over 9 bases. This CDR3 comprises 19 residues. The germline V gene encodes CDR1 SGHRS and CDR2 YFSETQ. Trimming cost V 1 base and J 4 bases; bases outside gene matches: 14. The CDR3 nucleotides are TGCGCCAGCAGCTTGCAAAGTTCTAGCGGGGAGGGGGCCACCGGGGAGCTGTTTTTT. Protein: CASSLQSSSGEGATGELFF.

In regard to this clonotype: Sequence at one end of the junction differs from germline and may be a read error. V and J are TRBV6-4 and TRBJ2-5; D gene unclear. This CDR3 has 12 residues. CDR1 is MRHNA and CDR2 is SNTAGT in the germline V gene. CDR3 residues: CASSELEETQHF. The CDR3 DNA reads TGTGCCAGCAGTGAACTCGAGGAGACCCAGCACTTC.

This clonotype was seen only a few times. V is TRBV29-1 and J is TRBJ1-1; 7 positions match TRBD1. V gave up 3 bases and J gave up 0 bases; unmatched junction bases: 4. In germline, CDR1 is SQVTM, CDR2 ANQGSEA. The CDR3 spans 14 residues. CDR3 residues: CSVDLGQMNTEAFF. Written as DNA, the CDR3 is TGCAGCGTTGATCTGGGACAGATGAACACTGAAGCTTTCTTT.

This sequence joins TRBV5-1 and TRBJ1-5; TRBD1 might be the D (5 bases). The CDR3 contains 14 residues. CDR1 is SGHRS, CDR2 YFSETQ, per germline. V shed 0 bases and J shed 14 bases, with 18 bases lying between them. The CDR3 nucleotides read TGCGCCAGCAGCTTGGCGGGGACTAGCGGCTACGAGCATTTT. Translated, it gives CASSLAGTSGYEHF.

The chain's CDR3 is CSVGVRHF. CDR3 DNA sequence: TGCAGCGTTGGGGTGAGGCATTTT. This chain links TRBV29-1 with TRBJ1-5; D is unresolved. Germline CDR1 reads SQVTM; CDR2 reads ANQGSEA. The CDR3 is 8 amino acids. V was cut by 4 bases and J by 15 bases, with 7 bases left in between. Complete variable domain (other parts from reference TRBV29-1 and TRBJ1-5): SAVISQKPSRDICQRGTSLTIQCQVDSQVTMMFWYRQQPGQSLTLIATANQGSEATYESGFVIDKFPISRPNLTFSTLTVSNMSPEDSSIYLCSVGVRHFGDGTRLSIL.

On this clonotype itself: Lacking the conserved final phenylalanine or tryptophan, this CDR3 likely reflects a read error. The rearrangement links TRBV7-9 to TRBJ1-2; 9 nucleotides line up with TRBD1. The V segment lost 5 bases and the J segment 8 bases; nucleotides outside the gene matches: 6. Per the germline V gene, CDR1 is SEHNR and CDR2 is FQNEAQ (reference sequence). The CDR3 has 13 amino acids. The CDR3 sequence: CASSDTGGGGYTL. As DNA, the CDR3 is TGTGCCAGCAGCGACACAGGGGGCGGCGGCTACACCCTC.

This clonotype has only a few counts. V is TRBV5-1 and J is TRBJ1-6; D is unclear. Trimming stripped 0 bases from V and 9 bases from J, with 13 bases between. This CDR3 comprises 15 residues. CDR1 is SGHRS, CDR2 YFSETQ, per germline. This CDR3 reads CASSLGRREGSPLHF. The CDR3 DNA reads as TGCGCCAGCAGCTTGGGCAGGCGAGAGGGTTCACCCCTCCACTTT. The full variable domain, in which reference TRBV5-1 and TRBJ1-6 provide the parts outside the CDR3, is KAGVTQTPRYLIKTRGQQVTLSCSPISGHRSVSWYQQTPGQGLQFLFEYFSETQRNKGNFPGRFSGRQFSNSRSEMNVSTLELGDSALYLCASSLGRREGSPLHFGNGTRLTVT.

Ten or more counts support this clonotype. The chain couples TRBV10-3 to TRBJ2-7; 7 positions agree with TRBD2. V shed 3 bases and J 6 bases; nucleotides not matched to a gene: 11. CDR3 size: 15 residues. CDR1 ENHRY and CDR2 SYGVKD come from the germline V gene. CDR3 amino acids: CAISERTGGTGEQYF. The CDR3 region has the DNA TGTGCCATCAGTGAACGGACGGGGGGAACGGGCGAGCAGTACTTC.

As to this clonotype: A read error may produce the germline difference seen at one junction end. V usage is TRBV2 and J usage is TRBJ2-5, with 7 bases aligning to TRBD2. In germline, CDR1 is SNHLY, CDR2 FYNNEI. The CDR3 loop spans 14 amino acids. The CDR3 loop reads CASSQASRGETQCF. DNA of the CDR3: TGTGCCAGCAGCCAAGCTAGCCGGGGGGAGACCCAGTGCTTC.

This clonotype was found many times. The V and J genes are TRBV24-1 and TRBJ1-1, with a weak D call TRBD1 (5 bases). This CDR3 has 12 amino acids. With 6 bases removed from V and 7 bases from J, the gap between germline ends came to 11 bases. Germline CDR1 is KGHDR and CDR2 is SFDVKD. Here the CDR3 DNA reads TGTGCCACCAGTCTCGGCCAGGGTGAAGCTTTCTTT. This sequence encodes CATSLGQGEAFF.

This clonotype has only a few counts. This sequence joins TRBV20-1 and TRBJ2-7, with 9 bases matching TRBD2. CDR3 length: 13 residues. The germline CDR1 and CDR2 sequences are DFQATT and SNEGSKA (reference sequence). With V trimmed by 3 bases and J by 4 bases, 4 bases remained unmatched. Written as DNA, the CDR3 is TGCAGTGCTAGGGCTAGCGGGATTTACGAGCAGTACTTC. It translates to CSARASGIYEQYF.

The chain recombines TRBV2 with TRBJ2-2; maybe TRBD1 (5 bases). Germline CDR1 is SNHLY and CDR2 is FYNNEI. V was cut by 8 bases and J by 0 bases, with 10 bases left in between. The CDR3 runs 14 residues. CDR3 DNA sequence: TGTGCCAGCCCACTGACAGCGAACACCGGGGAGCTGTTTTTT. Translated: CASPLTANTGELFF.

The chain employs TRBV25-1 and TRBJ1-4, with D tentatively TRBD1 (5 bases). V lost 6 bases to trimming and J lost 5 bases, with 19 bases between them. Germline CDR1 reads MGHDK; CDR2 reads SYGVNS. The CDR3 runs to 16 residues. CDR3 DNA sequence: TGTGCCAGCAGCGTTGACACAGGTCTTAGGAATGAAAAACTGTTTTTT. Translated, it gives CASSVDTGLRNEKLFF.

This clonotype was counted between two and nine times. The chain couples TRBV24-1 to TRBJ2-5; a weak D match, TRBD1 (6 bases). CDR3 length: 16 amino acids. The germline V gene encodes CDR1 KGHDR and CDR2 SFDVKD. Trimming pared 4 bases from V and 5 bases from J, leaving 19 bases between. The CDR3 DNA reads as TGTGCCACCAGTGACCTTAAACTAGAAAGGGGGGAGACCCAGTACTTC. Residues: CATSDLKLERGETQYF.